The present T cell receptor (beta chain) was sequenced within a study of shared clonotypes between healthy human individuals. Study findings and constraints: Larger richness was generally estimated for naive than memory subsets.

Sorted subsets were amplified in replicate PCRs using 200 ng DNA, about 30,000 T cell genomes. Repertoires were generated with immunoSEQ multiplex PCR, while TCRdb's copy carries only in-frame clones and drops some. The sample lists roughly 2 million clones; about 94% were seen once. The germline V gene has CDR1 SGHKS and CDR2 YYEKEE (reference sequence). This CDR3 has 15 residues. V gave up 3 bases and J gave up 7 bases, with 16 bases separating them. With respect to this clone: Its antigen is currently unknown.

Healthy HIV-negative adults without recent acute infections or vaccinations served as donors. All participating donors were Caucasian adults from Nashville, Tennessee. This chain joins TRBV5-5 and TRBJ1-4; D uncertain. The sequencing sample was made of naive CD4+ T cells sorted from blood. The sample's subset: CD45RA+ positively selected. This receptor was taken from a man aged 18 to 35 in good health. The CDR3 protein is CASSSLTGKGEKLFF. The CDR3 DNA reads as TGTGCCAGCAGCTCGTTAACCGGGAAGGGTGAAAAACTGTTTTTT. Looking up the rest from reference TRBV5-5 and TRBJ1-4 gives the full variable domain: DAGVTQSPTHLIKTRGQQVTLRCSPISGHKSVSWYQQVLGQGPQFIFQYYEKEERGRGNFPDRFSARQFPNYSSELNVNALLLGDSALYLCASSSLTGKGEKLFFGSGTQLSVL.